Shown below are 3 T cell receptor beta chains from a single sample sequenced in a study of regulatory T cells in long-lasting Graves disease. Both iRepertoire HTBI primers and Arm-PCR of CDR3 regions were used to build the TCR beta libraries. TCRdb reprocessed the multiplex PCR reads with MiXCR, giving one entry per CDR3 protein. The table has 350,000 to 450,000 distinct CDR3 sequences, approximately 25% seen once. As for time point: persistent/refractory GD, antithyroid drugs over 5 years with positive TRAb. Extracted RNA from PBMCs served as the source of the TCR library. The material sequenced was peripheral blood mononuclear cells (PBMCs), taken when the disease was refractory, from a patient treated with antithyroid drugs. These TCRs come from a woman in her thirties or forties with Graves disease.

Of note for this clonotype: A much more abundant neighbour one base away suggests this may be a read error. The chain carries TRBV15 and TRBJ2-5; D call uncertain. The V end was cut by 3 bases, the J end by 5 bases, with 10 bases between. Germline-derived CDR1 and CDR2 are LNHNV and YYDKDF (reference sequence). There are 13 residues in the CDR3. The CDR3, as DNA: TGTGCCACCAGCAGGGACCTTTCGGAGACCCAGTACTTC. This translates into CATSRDLSETQYF. Based on the CDR3 plus reference TRBV15 and TRBJ2-5, the full variable domain is DAMVIQNPRYQVTQFGKPVTLSCSQTLNHNVMYWYQQKSSQAPKLLFHYYDKDFNNEADTPDNFQSRRPNTSFCFLDIRSPGLGDTAMYLCATSRDLSETQYFGPGTRLLVL.

In its sample, this clonotype was seen many times. The rearrangement uses TRBV28 and TRBJ2-4; 7 bases are shared with TRBD2. Germline trimming cut 2 bases from V and 0 bases from J; bases unmatched to any gene: 13. The CDR3 contains 19 residues. The germline V gene has CDR1 MDHEN and CDR2 SYDVKM. The CDR3 loop is CASSLPRGSGLLAKNIQYF. CDR3 nucleotide sequence: TGTGCCAGCAGTTTACCCCGGGGTAGCGGGCTCCTAGCCAAAAACATTCAGTACTTC.

This chain links TRBV28 with TRBJ1-3; weak D call: TRBD1 (6 bases). The CDR3 covers 15 residues. Germline CDR1 and CDR2: MDHEN and SYDVKM. V dropped 3 bases and J dropped 2 bases, with 11 bases sitting between them. The CDR3 DNA sequence: TGTGCCAGCAGTTTTCGTCACAGGGCTGGAAACACCATATATTTT. Protein sequence: CASSFRHRAGNTIYF.